This TCR beta chain comes out of a study of blood T cell repertoires in COVID-19. Across the whole study: PBMCs, B-cell-depleted T cells, or T cells provided the cDNA or gDNA that made up the material.

The CDR3 covers 11 residues. V dropped 6 bases and J dropped 7 bases, with 7 bases sitting between them. Germline-derived CDR1 and CDR2 are SGHTA and FQGNSA. Authors' data handling: Quantification of nucleated cells was approximated via reference gene primer amplification. Sequencing was performed with immunoSEQ multiplex PCR; in TCRdb, only in-frame clones are kept and a portion is missing. For V, J and clone size, that table is used; D and trimming come from the DNA. The sample holds about 170,000 clones, roughly 84% seen once. This receptor was taken from a man between 65 and 85 years old with active or convalescent COVID-19. V and J are TRBV7-2 and TRBJ2-1; no definite D call. Sequences were obtained from peripheral blood. This chain's CDR3 is CASSSLNEQFF. The CDR3 coding sequence is TGTGCCAGCAGTTCCCTTAATGAGCAGTTCTTC.